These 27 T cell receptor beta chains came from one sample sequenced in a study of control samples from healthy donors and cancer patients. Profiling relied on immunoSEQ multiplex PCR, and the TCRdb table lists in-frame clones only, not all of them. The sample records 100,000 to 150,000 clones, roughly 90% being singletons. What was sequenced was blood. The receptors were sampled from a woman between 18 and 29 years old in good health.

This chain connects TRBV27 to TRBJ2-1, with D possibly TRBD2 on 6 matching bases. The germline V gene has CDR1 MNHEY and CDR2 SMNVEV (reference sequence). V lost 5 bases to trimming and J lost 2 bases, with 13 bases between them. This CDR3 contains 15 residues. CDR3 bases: TGTGCCAGCAGTCTGACTAGTTTTACCTACAATGAGCAGTTCTTC. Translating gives CASSLTSFTYNEQFF.

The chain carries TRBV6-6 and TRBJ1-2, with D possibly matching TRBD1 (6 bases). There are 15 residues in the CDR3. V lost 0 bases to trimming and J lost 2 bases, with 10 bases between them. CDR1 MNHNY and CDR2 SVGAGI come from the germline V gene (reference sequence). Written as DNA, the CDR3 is TGTGCCAGCAGTTACTCACAAGGGGGGAACTATGGCTACACCTTC. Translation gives CASSYSQGGNYGYTF.

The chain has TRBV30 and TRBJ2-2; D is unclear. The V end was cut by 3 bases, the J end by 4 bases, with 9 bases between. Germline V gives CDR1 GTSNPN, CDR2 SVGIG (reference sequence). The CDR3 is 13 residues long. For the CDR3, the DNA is TGTGCCTGGAGAGGACCCGGCACCGGGGAGCTGTTTTTT. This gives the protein CAWRGPGTGELFF.

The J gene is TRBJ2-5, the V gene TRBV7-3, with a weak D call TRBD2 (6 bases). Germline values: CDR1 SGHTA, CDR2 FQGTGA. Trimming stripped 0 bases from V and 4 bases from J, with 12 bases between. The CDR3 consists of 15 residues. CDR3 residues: CASSLTGGVAETQYF. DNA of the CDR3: TGTGCCAGCAGCTTAACGGGCGGGGTGGCAGAGACCCAGTACTTC.

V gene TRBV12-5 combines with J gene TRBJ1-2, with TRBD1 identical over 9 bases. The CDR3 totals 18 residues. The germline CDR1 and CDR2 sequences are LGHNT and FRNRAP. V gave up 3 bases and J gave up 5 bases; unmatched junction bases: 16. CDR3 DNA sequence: TGTGCTAGTGGTTTCTGGCCTCCTGCGGACAGGGGATGGTATGGCTACACCTTC. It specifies CASGFWPPADRGWYGYTF.

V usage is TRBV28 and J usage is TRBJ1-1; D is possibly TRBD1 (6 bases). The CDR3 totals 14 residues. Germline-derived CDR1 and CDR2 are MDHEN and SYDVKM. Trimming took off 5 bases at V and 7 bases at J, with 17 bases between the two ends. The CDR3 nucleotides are TGTGCCAGCAGTGCACAGGGCGGCGGTAATGAAGCTTTCTTT. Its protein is CASSAQGGGNEAFF.

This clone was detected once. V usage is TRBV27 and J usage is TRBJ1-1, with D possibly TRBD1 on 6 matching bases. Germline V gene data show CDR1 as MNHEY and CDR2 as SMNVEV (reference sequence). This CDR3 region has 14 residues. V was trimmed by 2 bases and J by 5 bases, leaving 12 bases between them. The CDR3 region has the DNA TGTGCCAGCAGTTTACGGGGGGCGCAAACTGAAGCTTTCTTT. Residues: CASSLRGAQTEAFF.

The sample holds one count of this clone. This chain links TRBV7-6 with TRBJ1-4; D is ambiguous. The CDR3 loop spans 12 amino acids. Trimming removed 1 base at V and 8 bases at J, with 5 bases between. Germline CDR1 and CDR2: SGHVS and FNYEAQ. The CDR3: CASSLVGEKLFF. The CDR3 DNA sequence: TGTGCCAGCAGCTTAGTTGGGGAAAAACTGTTTTTT.

The DNA of the CDR3 is TGTGCCAGCAGCTTAGCCAGGGACTCCTACAATGAGCAGTTCTTC. Its protein is CASSLARDSYNEQFF. The chain couples TRBV7-2 to TRBJ2-1; D possibly corresponds to TRBD1 (5 bases). The length of the CDR3 is 15 residues. With 0 bases removed from V and 0 bases from J, the gap between germline ends came to 6 bases. Germline CDR1 and CDR2: SGHTA and FQGNSA.

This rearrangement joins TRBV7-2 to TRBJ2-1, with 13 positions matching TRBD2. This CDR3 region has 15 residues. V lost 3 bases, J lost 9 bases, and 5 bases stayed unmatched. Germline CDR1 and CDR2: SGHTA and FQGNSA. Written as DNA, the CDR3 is TGTGCCAGCAGCTTTACTAGCGGGAGGGCCAGTGAGCAGTTCTTC. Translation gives CASSFTSGRASEQFF. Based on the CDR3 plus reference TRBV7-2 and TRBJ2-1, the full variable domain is GAGVSQSPSNKVTEKGKDVELRCDPISGHTALYWYRQSLGQGLEFLIYFQGNSAPDKSGLPSDRFSAERTGGSVSTLTIQRTQQEDSAVYLCASSFTSGRASEQFFGPGTRLTVL.

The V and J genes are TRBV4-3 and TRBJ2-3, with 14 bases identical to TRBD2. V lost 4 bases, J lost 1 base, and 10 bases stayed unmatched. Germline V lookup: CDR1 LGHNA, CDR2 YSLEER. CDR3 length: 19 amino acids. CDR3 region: CASSLGTSGRSEGTDTQYF. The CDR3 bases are TGCGCCAGCAGCCTCGGGACTAGCGGGAGATCGGAGGGCACAGATACGCAGTATTTT.

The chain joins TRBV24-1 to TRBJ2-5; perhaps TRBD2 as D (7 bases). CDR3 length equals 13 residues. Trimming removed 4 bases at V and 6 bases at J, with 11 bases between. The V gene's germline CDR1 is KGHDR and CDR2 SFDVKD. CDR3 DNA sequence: TGTGCCACCAGTGAGGTGGGGGGGCAGACCCAGTACTTC. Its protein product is CATSEVGGQTQYF.

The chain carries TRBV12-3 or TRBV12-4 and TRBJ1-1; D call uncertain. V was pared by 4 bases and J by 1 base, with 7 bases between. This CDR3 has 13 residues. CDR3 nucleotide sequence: TGTGCCAGCAGTTCTTACAGGAACACTGAAGCTTTCTTT. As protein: CASSSYRNTEAFF.

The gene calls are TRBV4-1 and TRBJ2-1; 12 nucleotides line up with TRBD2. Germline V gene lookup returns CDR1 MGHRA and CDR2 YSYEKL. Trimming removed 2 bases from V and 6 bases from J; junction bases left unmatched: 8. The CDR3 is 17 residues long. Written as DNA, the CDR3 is TGCGCCAGCAGCCAAATCGACTTGGGACTAGCGGGCAATGAGCAGTTCTTC. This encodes CASSQIDLGLAGNEQFF.

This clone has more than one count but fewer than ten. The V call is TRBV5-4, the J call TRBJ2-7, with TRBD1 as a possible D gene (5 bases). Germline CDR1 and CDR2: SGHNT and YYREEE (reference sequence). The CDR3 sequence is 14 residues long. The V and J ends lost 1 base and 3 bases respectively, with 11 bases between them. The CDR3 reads CASSLQGGNYEQYF. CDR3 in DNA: TGTGCCAGCAGCTTGCAGGGCGGAAACTACGAGCAGTACTTC. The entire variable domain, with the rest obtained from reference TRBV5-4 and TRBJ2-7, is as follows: ETGVTQSPTHLIKTRGQQVTLRCSSQSGHNTVSWYQQALGQGPQFIFQYYREEENGRGNFPPRFSGLQFPNYSSELNVNALELDDSALYLCASSLQGGNYEQYFGPGTRLTVT.

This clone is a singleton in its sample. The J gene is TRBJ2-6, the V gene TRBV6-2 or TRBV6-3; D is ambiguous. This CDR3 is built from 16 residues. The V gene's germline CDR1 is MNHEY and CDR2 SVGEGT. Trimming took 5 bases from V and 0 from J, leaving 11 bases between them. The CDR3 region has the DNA TGTGCCAGCAGTAATCGTCGAAGCTCTGGGGCCAACGTCCTGACTTTC. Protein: CASSNRRSSGANVLTF.

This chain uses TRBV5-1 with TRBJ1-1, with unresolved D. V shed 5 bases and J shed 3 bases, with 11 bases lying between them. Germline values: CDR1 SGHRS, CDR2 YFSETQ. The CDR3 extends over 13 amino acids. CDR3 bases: TGCGCCAGCAGTTACGGAGTGGACACTGAAGCTTTCTTT. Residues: CASSYGVDTEAFF.

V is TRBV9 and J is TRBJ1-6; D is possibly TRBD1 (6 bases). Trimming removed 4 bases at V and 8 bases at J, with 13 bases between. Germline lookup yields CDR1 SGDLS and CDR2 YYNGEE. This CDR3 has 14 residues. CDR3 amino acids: CASSPRGSYSPLHF. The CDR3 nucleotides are TGTGCCAGCAGCCCCAGGGGCTCCTATTCACCCCTCCACTTT.

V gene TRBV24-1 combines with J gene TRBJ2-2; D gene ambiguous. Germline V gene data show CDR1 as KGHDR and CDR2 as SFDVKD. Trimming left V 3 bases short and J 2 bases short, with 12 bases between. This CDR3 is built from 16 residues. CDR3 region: CATSDHRRANTGELFF. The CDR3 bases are TGTGCCACCAGTGATCACCGCCGGGCAAACACCGGGGAGCTGTTTTTT.

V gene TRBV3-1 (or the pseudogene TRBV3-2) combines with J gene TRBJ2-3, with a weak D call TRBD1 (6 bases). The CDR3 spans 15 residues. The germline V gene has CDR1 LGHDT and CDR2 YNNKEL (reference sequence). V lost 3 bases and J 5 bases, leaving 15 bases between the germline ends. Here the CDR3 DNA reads TGTGCCAGCAGCCACCGGGACACGACGCGAGATACGCAGTATTTT. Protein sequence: CASSHRDTTRDTQYF.

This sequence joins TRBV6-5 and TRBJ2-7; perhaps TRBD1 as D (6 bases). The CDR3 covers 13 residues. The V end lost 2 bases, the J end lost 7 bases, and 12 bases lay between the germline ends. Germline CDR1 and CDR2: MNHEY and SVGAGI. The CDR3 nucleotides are TGTGCCAGCAGTTACGGGACAACCATGGAGCAGTACTTC. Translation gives CASSYGTTMEQYF.

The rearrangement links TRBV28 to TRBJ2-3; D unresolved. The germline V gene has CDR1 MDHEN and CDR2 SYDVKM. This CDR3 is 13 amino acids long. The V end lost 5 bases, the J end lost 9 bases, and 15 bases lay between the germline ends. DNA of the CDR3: TGTGCCAGCAGTCAGACCTCCACCCGAACGCAGTATTTT. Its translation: CASSQTSTRTQYF.

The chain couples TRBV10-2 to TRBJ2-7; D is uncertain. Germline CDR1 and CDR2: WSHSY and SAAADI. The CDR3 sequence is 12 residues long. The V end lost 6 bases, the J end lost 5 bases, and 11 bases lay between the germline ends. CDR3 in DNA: TGCGCCAGCAGCGAATACGAAAACGAGCAGTACTTC. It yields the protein CASSEYENEQYF.

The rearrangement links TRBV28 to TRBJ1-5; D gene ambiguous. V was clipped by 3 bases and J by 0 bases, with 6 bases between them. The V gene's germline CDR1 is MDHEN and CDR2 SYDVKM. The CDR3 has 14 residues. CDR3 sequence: CASSFVNSNQPQHF. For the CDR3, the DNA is TGTGCCAGCAGTTTTGTGAATAGCAATCAGCCCCAGCATTTT.

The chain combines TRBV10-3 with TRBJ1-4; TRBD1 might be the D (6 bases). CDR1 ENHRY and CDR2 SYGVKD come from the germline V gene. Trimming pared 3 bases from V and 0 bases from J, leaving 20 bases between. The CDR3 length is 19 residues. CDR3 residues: CAISDLLFRGHATNEKLFF. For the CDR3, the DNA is TGTGCCATCAGTGACTTATTGTTCAGGGGCCATGCAACTAATGAAAAACTGTTTTTT.

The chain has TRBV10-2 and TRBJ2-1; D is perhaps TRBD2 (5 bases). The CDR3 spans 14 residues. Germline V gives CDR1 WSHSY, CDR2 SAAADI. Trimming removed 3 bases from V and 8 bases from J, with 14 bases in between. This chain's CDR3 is CASSDTGRRHEQFF. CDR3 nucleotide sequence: TGCGCCAGCAGTGATACGGGGAGACGGCATGAGCAGTTCTTC.

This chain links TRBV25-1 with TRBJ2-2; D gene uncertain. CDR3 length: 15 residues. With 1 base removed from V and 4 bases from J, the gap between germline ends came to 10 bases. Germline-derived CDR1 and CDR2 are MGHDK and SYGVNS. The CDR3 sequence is CASSESRLVTGELFF. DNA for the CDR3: TGTGCCAGCAGTGAATCCCGACTGGTCACCGGGGAGCTGTTTTTT.